Listed below are T cell receptor beta chains from one sample, sequenced in a study of blood T cell repertoires in COVID-19. Profiling relied on immunoSEQ multiplex PCR, and the TCRdb table lists in-frame clones only, not all of them. Of tens of thousands of clones in the sample, around 92% were seen once. The specimen sequenced was peripheral blood. All receptors derive from a man in his 60s with acute or convalescent COVID-19. CDR3s include the opening cysteine and the closing phenylalanine or tryptophan. The order of the fields is clone size, V gene, D gene, J gene, CDR3 protein, CDR3 DNA. The D gene is left open where the match is weak. Not all rows give a size; the values are once, few, many and, for expanded clones, a class.

>.|TRBV29-1|.|TRBJ1-1
CSVGGVNTEAFF
TGCAGCGTTGGTGGAGTTAACACTGAAGCTTTCTTT
>.|TRBV5-1|TRBD1|TRBJ1-6
CASSPGQGASRSPLHF
TGCGCCAGCAGCCCGGGACAGGGAGCTTCACGGTCACCCCTCCACTTT
>few|TRBV5-4|.|TRBJ1-6
CASSLDRTDSPLHF
TGTGCCAGCAGCTTAGACAGGACAGATTCACCCCTCCACTTT
>once|TRBV25-1|.|TRBJ1-1
CASITPGFSPFEAFF
TGTGCCAGCATAACCCCGGGGTTTTCTCCCTTTGAAGCTTTCTTT
>.|TRBV19|TRBD1|TRBJ2-5
CASTSQYRGWETQYF
TGTGCCAGTACCTCCCAGTACAGGGGGTGGGAGACCCAGTACTTC
>.|TRBV4-1|.|TRBJ2-7
CASSYRTASYEQYF
TGCGCCAGCAGCTATAGGACAGCCTCCTACGAGCAGTACTTC
>.|TRBV19|TRBD1|TRBJ2-7
CASSTRTGSYEQYF
TGTGCCAGTAGTACCCGGACAGGGTCCTACGAGCAGTACTTC
>.|TRBV7-3|.|TRBJ2-3
CASSSGEKRNTDTQYF
TGTGCCAGCAGCTCCGGGGAGAAACGGAACACAGATACGCAGTATTTT
>.|TRBV5-5|.|TRBJ2-7
CASSLGWGVYEQYF
TGTGCCAGCAGCTTAGGTTGGGGAGTATACGAGCAGTACTTC
>.|TRBV24-1|.|TRBJ2-2
CATSEEQIYTNTGELFF
TGTGCCACCAGTGAGGAGCAGATCTACACGAACACCGGGGAGCTGTTTTTT
>.|TRBV10-3|TRBD1|TRBJ2-5
CAISGGGGQALETQYF
TGTGCCATCAGTGGGGGTGGGGGACAGGCCCTAGAGACCCAGTACTTC
>.|TRBV7-2|TRBD1|TRBJ2-1
CASSAQGGSYNEQFF
TGTGCCAGCAGCGCACAGGGGGGTTCCTACAATGAGCAGTTCTTC
>.|TRBV11-2|.|TRBJ1-6
CASSPSIYNSPLHF
TGTGCCAGCAGCCCCAGTATTTATAATTCACCCCTCCACTTT
>once|TRBV11-3|TRBD2|TRBJ2-2
CASSYGLAEPTGELFF
TGTGCCAGCAGCTACGGACTAGCGGAACCCACCGGGGAGCTGTTTTTT
>.|TRBV6-4|.|TRBJ2-7
CASSDIRGAGHSYEQYF
TGTGCCAGCAGTGATATTAGGGGAGCGGGCCATTCCTACGAGCAGTACTTC
>.|TRBV7-2|.|TRBJ1-3
CASSLGGPDSGNTIYF
TGTGCCAGCAGCTTAGGAGGGCCGGACTCTGGAAACACCATATATTTT
>.|TRBV5-6|.|TRBJ1-3
CASSLDPAGGNTIYF
TGTGCCAGCAGCTTAGACCCGGCGGGAGGAAACACCATATATTTT
>.|TRBV5-6|TRBD2|TRBJ2-7
CASSLGTSDYEQYF
TGTGCCAGCAGCCTAGGGACTAGCGATTACGAGCAGTACTTC
>few|TRBV5-1|TRBD2|TRBJ2-7
CASSLELAGGYEQYF
TGCGCCAGCAGCTTGGAACTAGCGGGAGGCTACGAGCAGTACTTC
>.|TRBV29-1|.|TRBJ2-1
CSVDGGGGGHYNEQFF
TGCAGCGTTGACGGCGGGGGAGGGGGACATTACAATGAGCAGTTCTTC
>.|TRBV30|.|TRBJ1-2
CAWSLDRSVGSYTF
TGTGCCTGGAGTCTCGACAGGTCGGTGGGTAGTTACACCTTC
>.|TRBV30|.|TRBJ2-5
CAFHPLAHRETQYF
TGTGCCTTCCATCCTCTAGCGCACCGGGAGACCCAGTACTTC
>.|TRBV9|TRBD2|TRBJ2-3
CASSPRASGDFTDTQYF
TGTGCCAGCAGCCCCCGGGCTAGCGGGGACTTCACAGATACGCAGTATTTT
>.|TRBV28|.|TRBJ2-7
CASSPNLAGREQYF
TGTGCCAGCAGTCCTAACCTGGCAGGGCGCGAGCAGTACTTC
>.|TRBV18|.|TRBJ1-1
CASSRETGSAEAFF
TGTGCCAGCTCACGTGAGACAGGCTCCGCTGAAGCTTTCTTT
>.|TRBV11-3|TRBD1|TRBJ1-1
CASSPTGRITEAFF
TGTGCCAGCAGCCCGACAGGGCGAATCACTGAAGCTTTCTTT
>.|TRBV6-5|TRBD1|TRBJ2-7
CASRQTGEYYEQYF
TGTGCCAGCAGACAGACAGGGGAATACTACGAGCAGTACTTC
>.|TRBV6-5|.|TRBJ1-5
CASSTGPQPQHF
TGTGCCAGCAGTACGGGTCCTCAGCCCCAGCATTTT
>.|TRBV6-5|.|TRBJ1-1
CASSSERRGGEAEAFF
TGTGCCAGCAGTTCCGAAAGACGGGGAGGGGAGGCTGAAGCTTTCTTT
>.|TRBV7-2|.|TRBJ2-7
CASSLVGGDLSYEQYF
TGTGCCAGCAGCTTAGTAGGCGGGGACCTCTCCTACGAGCAGTACTTC
>once|TRBV6-5|.|TRBJ1-1
CASTERGNTEAFF
TGTGCCAGCACCGAGCGGGGTAACACTGAAGCTTTCTTT
>.|TRBV9|TRBD1|TRBJ1-4
CASSPRQGAGVGLFF
TGTGCCAGCAGCCCCAGACAGGGCGCAGGTGTTGGACTGTTTTTT
>.|TRBV9|.|TRBJ1-2
CASEGRGYGYTF
TGTGCCAGCGAGGGGAGGGGTTATGGCTACACCTTC
>.|TRBV5-4|.|TRBJ1-5
CASSLPNQPQHF
TGTGCCAGCAGCCTCCCCAATCAGCCCCAGCATTTT
>.|TRBV6-5|TRBD1|TRBJ1-5
CASSPGQGATQPQHF
TGTGCCAGCAGCCCCGGACAGGGGGCTACTCAGCCCCAGCATTTT
>.|TRBV11-3|TRBD1|TRBJ2-2
CASSTGQQSGGTGELFF
TGTGCCAGCAGCACGGGACAGCAATCAGGAGGCACCGGGGAGCTGTTTTTT
>.|TRBV9|.|TRBJ1-3
CASSESTASGNTIYF
TGTGCCAGCAGCGAGTCGACAGCTTCTGGAAACACCATATATTTT
>.|TRBV20-1|.|TRBJ2-7
CSAGTGFEQYF
TGCAGTGCTGGTACAGGGTTTGAGCAGTACTTC
>.|TRBV28|TRBD2|TRBJ2-3
CASSLGLAGRGRYF
TGTGCCAGCAGCTTGGGACTAGCGGGCCGCGGTAGGTATTTT